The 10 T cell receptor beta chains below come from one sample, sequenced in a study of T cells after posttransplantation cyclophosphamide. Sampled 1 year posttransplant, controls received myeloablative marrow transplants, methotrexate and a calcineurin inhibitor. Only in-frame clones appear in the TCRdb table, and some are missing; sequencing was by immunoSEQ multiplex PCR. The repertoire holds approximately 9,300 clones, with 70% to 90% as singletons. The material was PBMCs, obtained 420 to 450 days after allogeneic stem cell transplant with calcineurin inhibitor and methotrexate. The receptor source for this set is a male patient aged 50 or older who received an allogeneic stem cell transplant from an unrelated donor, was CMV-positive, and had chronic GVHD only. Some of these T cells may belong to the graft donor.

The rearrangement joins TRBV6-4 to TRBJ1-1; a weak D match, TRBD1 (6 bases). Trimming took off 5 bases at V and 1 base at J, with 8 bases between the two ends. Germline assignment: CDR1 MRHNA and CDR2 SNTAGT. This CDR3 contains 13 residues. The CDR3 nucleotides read TGTGCCAGCAGTTTACAGGGGAACACTGAAGCTTTCTTT. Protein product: CASSLQGNTEAFF.

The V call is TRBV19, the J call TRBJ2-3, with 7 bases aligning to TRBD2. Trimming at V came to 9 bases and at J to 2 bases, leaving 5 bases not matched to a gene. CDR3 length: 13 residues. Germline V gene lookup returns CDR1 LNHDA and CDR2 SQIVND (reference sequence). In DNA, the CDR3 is TGTGCCAGCACAGCGGGGAACACAGATACGCAGTATTTT. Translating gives CASTAGNTDTQYF.

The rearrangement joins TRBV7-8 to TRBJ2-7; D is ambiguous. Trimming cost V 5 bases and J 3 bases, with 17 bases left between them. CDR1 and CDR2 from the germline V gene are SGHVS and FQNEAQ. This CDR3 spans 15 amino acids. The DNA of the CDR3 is TGTGCCAGCAGCCTTACAGAAAGCAACGTCTACGAGCAGTACTTC. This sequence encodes CASSLTESNVYEQYF.

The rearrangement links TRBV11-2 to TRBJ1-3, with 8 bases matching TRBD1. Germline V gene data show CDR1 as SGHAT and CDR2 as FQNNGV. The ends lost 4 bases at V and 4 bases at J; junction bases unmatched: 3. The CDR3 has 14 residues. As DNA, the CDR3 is TGTGCCAGCAGCTCCAGGGGGCGCGGAAACACCATATATTTT. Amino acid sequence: CASSSRGRGNTIYF.

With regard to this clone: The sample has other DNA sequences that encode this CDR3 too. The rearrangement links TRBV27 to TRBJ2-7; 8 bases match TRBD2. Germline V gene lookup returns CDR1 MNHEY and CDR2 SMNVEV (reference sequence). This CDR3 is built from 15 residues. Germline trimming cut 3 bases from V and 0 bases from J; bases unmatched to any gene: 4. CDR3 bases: TGTGCCAGCAGTTTGGCGGGAGGTAGCTCCTACGAGCAGTACTTC. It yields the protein CASSLAGGSSYEQYF.

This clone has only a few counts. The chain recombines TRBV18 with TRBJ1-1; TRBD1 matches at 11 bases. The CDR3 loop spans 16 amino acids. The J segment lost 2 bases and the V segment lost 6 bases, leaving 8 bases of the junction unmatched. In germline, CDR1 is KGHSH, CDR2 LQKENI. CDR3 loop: CASSQIGQGANTEAFF. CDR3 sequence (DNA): TGTGCCAGCTCCCAAATAGGACAGGGGGCTAACACTGAAGCTTTCTTT.

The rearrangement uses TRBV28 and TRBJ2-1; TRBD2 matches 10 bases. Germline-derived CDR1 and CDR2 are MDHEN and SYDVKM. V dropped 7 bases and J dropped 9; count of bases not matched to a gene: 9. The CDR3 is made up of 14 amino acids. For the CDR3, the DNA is TGTGCCAGCACACTAGCGGGACCCCTGGGTGAGCAGTTCTTC. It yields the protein CASTLAGPLGEQFF. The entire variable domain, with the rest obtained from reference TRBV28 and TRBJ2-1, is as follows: DVKVTQSSRYLVKRTGEKVFLECVQDMDHENMFWYRQDPGLGLRLIYFSYDVKMKEKGDIPEGYSVSREKKERFSLILESASTNQTSMYLCASTLAGPLGEQFFGPGTRLTVL.

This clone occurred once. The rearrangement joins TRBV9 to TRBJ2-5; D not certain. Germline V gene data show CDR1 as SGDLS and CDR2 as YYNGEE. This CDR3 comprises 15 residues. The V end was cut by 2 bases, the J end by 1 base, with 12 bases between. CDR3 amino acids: CASSVRSRSQETQYF. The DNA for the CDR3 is TGTGCCAGCAGCGTGAGGTCGCGGTCCCAAGAGACCCAGTACTTC.

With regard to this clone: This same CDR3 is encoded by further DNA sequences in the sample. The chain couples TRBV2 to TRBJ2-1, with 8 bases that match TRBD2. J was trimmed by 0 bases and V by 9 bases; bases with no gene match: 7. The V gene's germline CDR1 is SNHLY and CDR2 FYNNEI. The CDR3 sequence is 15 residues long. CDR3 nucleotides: TGTGCCAGTAGATATGGGACTAGCTCCTACAATGAGCAGTTCTTC. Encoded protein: CASRYGTSSYNEQFF. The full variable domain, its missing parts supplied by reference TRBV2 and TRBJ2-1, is EPEVTQTPSHQVTQMGQEVILRCVPISNHLYFYWYRQILGQKVEFLVSFYNNEISEKSEIFDDQFSVERPDGSNFTLKIRSTKLEDSAMYFCASRYGTSSYNEQFFGPGTRLTVL.

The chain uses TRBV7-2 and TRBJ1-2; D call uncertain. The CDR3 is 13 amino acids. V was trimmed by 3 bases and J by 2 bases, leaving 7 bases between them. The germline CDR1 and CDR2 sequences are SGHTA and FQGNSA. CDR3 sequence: CASSFPANYGYTF. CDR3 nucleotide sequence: TGTGCCAGCAGCTTCCCAGCGAACTATGGCTACACCTTC.